The rows below give T cell receptor beta chains drawn from one sample of a study of T cell responses to AZD1222 COVID-19 vaccine. The table came from immunoSEQ multiplex PCR; TCRdb's copy has only in-frame clones and leaves some out. The sample has about 130,000 clones, about 93% seen once. The sample in question was peripheral blood, obtained on day 0 of AZD1222 vaccination. The receptor source for this set is an adult in good health. Each CDR3 is given without its conserved first and last residue. The D gene is left open where the match is weak.

j_call d_call v_call cdr3_aa
TRBJ1-5 TRBD1 TRBV19 ASSTGDRGINQPQH
TRBJ2-5 TRBD2 TRBV3-1/TRBV3-2 ASSRGLAGVIQETQY
TRBJ1-1 NA TRBV5-1 ASSLKGQTMNTEAF
TRBJ2-5 NA TRBV4-1 ASSQDHEETQY
TRBJ2-2 NA TRBV4-1 ASSQDWLRVIGGELF
TRBJ1-4 NA TRBV5-8 ASSRPTGRGEKLF
TRBJ1-2 TRBD1 TRBV5-1 ASSLAGGHGYGYT
TRBJ1-6 NA TRBV18 ASSPWSSRDNSPLH
TRBJ1-5 TRBD1 TRBV16 ASSQDRGNQPQH
TRBJ1-1 NA TRBV5-8 ASSFVQGRTEAF
TRBJ1-6 NA TRBV27 ASSRGLQAYNSPLH
TRBJ1-6 NA TRBV6-5 ASSYSGQYNSPLH
TRBJ1-6 NA TRBV4-2 ASRDRRGSPLH
TRBJ1-2 NA TRBV15 ATSRDLAARNYGYT
TRBJ1-5 NA TRBV6-1 ASSDLFTGPQH
TRBJ1-5 NA TRBV28 ASSPAGRINQPQH
TRBJ1-5 NA TRBV3-1/TRBV3-2 ASSQEGIQPQH
TRBJ2-7 TRBD1 TRBV2 ASSERWTGPYEQY
TRBJ1-3 TRBD1 TRBV7-6 ASSLARTGHSSGNTIY
TRBJ1-2 NA TRBV19 ASSQSPSGTLYYGYT
TRBJ1-2 NA TRBV5-6 ASSGQGQSYGYT
TRBJ1-2 NA TRBV28 ASSLSWWQWHSNYGYT
TRBJ1-5 NA TRBV4-1 ASSPLEGGNQPQH
TRBJ1-4 TRBD1 TRBV6-1 ASSEGRDRDEKLF
TRBJ1-5 TRBD1 TRBV6-6 ASSRQGRVGGHDQPQH
TRBJ2-3 NA TRBV4-1 ASSQGGALVTDTQY
TRBJ1-2 NA TRBV7-8 ASSRPRGGYT
TRBJ1-1 NA TRBV19 ASNQVGWNTEAF
TRBJ2-1 NA TRBV28 ASSYPGAGQEDEQF
TRBJ2-1 NA TRBV4-1 ASSQDRYGEQF
TRBJ1-1 NA TRBV30 AFTGWAEAF
TRBJ1-2 TRBD1 TRBV2 ASNPDRGNGYT
TRBJ2-2 NA TRBV6-5 ASSTGPGTGELF
TRBJ1-1 NA TRBV4-1 ASSQELSRVGTEAF
TRBJ1-1 NA TRBV20-1 SARYVTEAF
TRBJ1-5 NA TRBV28 ASGLGNQPQH
TRBJ1-6 NA TRBV5-1 ASSLGPGRYSPLH
TRBJ2-1 NA TRBV6-6 ASSYSDEQF
TRBJ2-7 NA TRBV2 ASRHRDAAYEQY
TRBJ1-4 NA TRBV28 ASRMRGLPNEKLF
TRBJ2-6 NA TRBV11-2 ASSFESGANVLT
TRBJ2-1 NA TRBV7-6 ASSLMTTNEQF
TRBJ2-5 NA TRBV5-1 ASSLIAVNQETQY
TRBJ1-3 TRBD1 TRBV4-1 ASSQVRGPSSGNTIY
TRBJ1-1 TRBD1 TRBV10-3 ATKGGLGTEAF
TRBJ1-2 NA TRBV5-4 ASSLMRGNGYT
TRBJ1-4 TRBD1 TRBV9 ASGRTGLNEKLF
TRBJ2-1 TRBD1 TRBV28 ASSAPGTGSTEQF
TRBJ2-3 TRBD1 TRBV2 ASSPPGQGILDTQY
TRBJ1-6 NA TRBV7-8 ASSLGGTLTPLH
TRBJ1-2 NA TRBV7-2 ASSLNEGSNYGYT
TRBJ2-1 NA TRBV4-3 ASSQQNLYSGAEQF
TRBJ2-1 NA TRBV20-1 SARDINEQF